The T cell receptor beta chain under discussion was sequenced for a study of T cell changes during pregnancy in multiple sclerosis. V was clipped by 1 base and J by 8 bases, with 3 bases between them. The germline CDR1 and CDR2 sequences are SGHTA and FQGNSA. The CDR3 length is 12 residues. The repertoire was sequenced with immunoSEQ multiplex PCR; TCRdb's copy has only in-frame clones and lacks some. This table holds over 50,000 clones, approximately 90% found once. This clone was seen only once. The rearrangement links TRBV7-2 to TRBJ1-6; D is uncertain. Material: peripheral blood, obtained in the first trimester of pregnancy. This receptor was taken from a female donor in good health, enrolled as a control in a pregnancy study. CDR3 sequence reads: CASSLVDSPLHF. The CDR3 DNA reads TGTGCCAGCAGCTTAGTAGATTCACCCCTCCACTTT.